The subject of this entry is one TCR beta chain. This CDR3 has 12 residues. Germline V gene sequence: CDR1 MNHEY, CDR2 SVGEGT. V lost 6 bases to trimming and J lost 8 bases; unmatched junction nucleotides: 5. The sample comes from a study of blood T cell repertoires in COVID-19. Across the whole study: Nucleic acid was either cDNA or gDNA, and it came from T cells, B-cell-depleted T cells, or PBMCs.

TCRdb's table, derived via immunoSEQ multiplex PCR, lists solely in-frame clones and lacks some. The sample has approximately 260,000 clones, 70% to 90% seen once. The sample was peripheral blood. The clonotype originates from a woman in her forties who had recovered from COVID-19. This sequence joins TRBV6-2 or TRBV6-3 and TRBJ2-3; the match to TRBD1 covers 7 bases. The CDR3 here is CASSDRVLTQYF. The CDR3 bases are TGTGCCAGCAGCGACAGGGTTCTTACGCAGTATTTT.